This T cell receptor (beta chain) was captured in a study of T cells in localized non-small cell lung cancer. Broader study findings: There were a median roughly 60 of the top 100 tumor clones appearing in adjacent lung. Because only a single region of the tumor was sequenced, heterogeneity remains possible. Peak T cell clonality was found in uninvolved adjacent lung, exceeding tumor.

V shed 6 bases, J shed 3 bases, and the junction held 8 bases outside the gene matches. The germline V gene encodes CDR1 MNHEY and CDR2 SMNVEV (reference sequence). The CDR3 is 16 residues long. In regard to this clone: What it binds is not known.

The repertoire was sequenced with immunoSEQ multiplex PCR; TCRdb's copy has only in-frame clones and lacks some. The sample lists 35,000 to 45,000 clones, over 75% occurring once. The chain joins TRBV27 to TRBJ2-3; 11 nucleotides match TRBD2. This receptor was identified in a male donor older than 55 with stage III squamous cell lung carcinoma. The source material was peripheral blood, sampled before any cancer treatment. This chain's CDR3 is CASSYQTSGKTDTQYF. DNA for the CDR3: TGTGCCAGCAGCTACCAGACTAGCGGGAAAACAGATACGCAGTATTTT.